What follows are 3 T cell receptor beta chains derived from one specimen sequenced in a study of blood T cell repertoires in COVID-19. TCRdb keeps only in-frame clones here, not all; method: immunoSEQ multiplex PCR. The table includes 540,000 or so clones, 70% to 90% detected once. The specimen sequenced was peripheral blood. These receptors were obtained from a woman aged 45 to 65 with COVID-19, enrolled during active disease.

The V gene is TRBV5-6, the J gene TRBJ1-4; tentatively, D is TRBD1 (6 bases). The length of the CDR3 is 16 residues. Germline V CDR1 and CDR2: SGHDT, YYEEEE. V was trimmed by 4 bases and J by 0 bases, leaving 13 bases between them. CDR3 region: CASSNWDTATNEKLFF. DNA of the CDR3: TGTGCCAGCAGCAACTGGGACACAGCAACTAATGAAAAACTGTTTTTT. The whole variable domain, remainder taken from reference TRBV5-6 and TRBJ1-4, is DAGVTQSPTHLIKTRGQQVTLRCSPKSGHDTVSWYQQALGQGPQFIFQYYEEEERQRGNFPDRFSGHQFPNYSSELNVNALLLGDSALYLCASSNWDTATNEKLFFGSGTQLSVL.

The CDR3 spells CASSEYRGYIVDTEAFF. As DNA, the CDR3 is TGTGCCAGCAGTGAGTACAGGGGGTATATAGTGGACACTGAAGCTTTCTTT. The V call is TRBV2, the J call TRBJ1-1, with 8 positions matching TRBD1. Germline CDR1 and CDR2: SNHLY and FYNNEI. CDR3 length equals 17 residues. Trimming removed 3 bases from V and 3 bases from J; junction bases left unmatched: 12.

The CDR3 nucleotides are TGTGCCAGCAGCTTAGAGGCAGCGGGGGTCGGGGAGCTGTTTTTT. Translating gives CASSLEAAGVGELFF. The chain links TRBV11-3 to TRBJ2-2; 8 nucleotides line up with TRBD2. The V and J ends lost 0 bases and 7 bases, in that order; junction bases with no gene match: 4. The CDR3 contains 15 residues. Germline V CDR1 and CDR2: SGHNT, YENEEA. Full variable domain (remainder filled in from reference TRBV11-3 and TRBJ2-2): EAGVVQSPRYKIIEKKQPVAFWCNPISGHNTLYWYLQNLGQGPELLIRYENEEAVDDSQLPKDRFSAERLKGVDSTLKIQPAELGDSAVYLCASSLEAAGVGELFFGEGSRLTVL.